Listed below are T cell receptor beta chains from one sample, sequenced in a study of beta chain features in type 1 diabetes. Only in-frame clones appear in the TCRdb table, and some are missing; sequencing was by immunoSEQ multiplex PCR. This sample has around 250,000 clones, with about 15% found just once. Sequenced sample: naive CD4+ T cells from blood. The origin of the receptors is a man aged 25 to 40 with type 1 diabetes. The CDR3 runs from the conserved cysteine through the conserved F or W. The order of the fields is V gene, clone size, J gene, CDR3 length, CDR3 protein. Size tells how often a clone was seen (once, few, many) or the class of an expanded clone, and some rows leave it out.

>TRBV30|-|TRBJ2-7|14
CAWRIRDMTYEQYF
>TRBV11-3|few|TRBJ2-2|16
CASSLTGQGAVGELFF
>TRBV18|-|TRBJ2-2|15
CASSPLRENTGELFF
>TRBV4-1|few|TRBJ2-1|15
CASSEGLAAYNEQFF
>TRBV4-2|few|TRBJ2-1|16
CASSQDSGESYNEQFF
>TRBV12-5|few|TRBJ2-1|18
CASGPPQGFPSSYNEQFF
>TRBV7-2|-|TRBJ2-3|16
CASSLGLAASTDTQYF
>TRBV19|-|TRBJ2-7|14
CASSAVGGAWEQYF
>TRBV29-1|-|TRBJ2-1|13
CSVGLGVPNEQFF
>TRBV10-1|few|TRBJ2-7|15
CASSDAGTPFAEQYF
>TRBV4-2|few|TRBJ2-7|14
CASSQRSPPDEQYF
>TRBV12-5|-|TRBJ2-1|18
CASGLVRWVTSGRDEQFF
>TRBV25-1|few|TRBJ2-3|14
CASSASGSADTQYF
>TRBV30|few|TRBJ2-1|13
CAWSGDWDNEQFF
>TRBV7-8|-|TRBJ2-3|15
CASSLTGTTVDTQYF
>TRBV13|-|TRBJ2-3|17
CASSLGLAGGSTDTQYF
>TRBV18|-|TRBJ2-5|14
CASSPPGQGGTQYF
>TRBV4-1|-|TRBJ2-7|16
CASSQQPGLAGDEQYF
>TRBV29-1|few|TRBJ2-5|13
CSVALGYQETQYF
>TRBV5-6|-|TRBJ2-2|15
CASSLIDRGTGELFF
>TRBV5-4|few|TRBJ2-7|13
CASSLSFGDEQYF
>TRBV18|few|TRBJ1-2|14
CASSLMDGGEGYTF
>TRBV5-8|few|TRBJ1-6|13
CASTGLRNSPLHF
>TRBV11-2|-|TRBJ1-5|15
CASSRPGQGNQPQHF
>TRBV11-2|-|TRBJ2-1|14
CASSLSTAYNEQFF
>TRBV2|few|TRBJ2-5|12
CASSELAGTQYF
>TRBV5-1|-|TRBJ2-5|11
CASSLQETQYF
>TRBV9|-|TRBJ1-2|13
CASSTREGYGYTF
>TRBV2|-|TRBJ1-5|15
CASSGEGGSNQPQHF